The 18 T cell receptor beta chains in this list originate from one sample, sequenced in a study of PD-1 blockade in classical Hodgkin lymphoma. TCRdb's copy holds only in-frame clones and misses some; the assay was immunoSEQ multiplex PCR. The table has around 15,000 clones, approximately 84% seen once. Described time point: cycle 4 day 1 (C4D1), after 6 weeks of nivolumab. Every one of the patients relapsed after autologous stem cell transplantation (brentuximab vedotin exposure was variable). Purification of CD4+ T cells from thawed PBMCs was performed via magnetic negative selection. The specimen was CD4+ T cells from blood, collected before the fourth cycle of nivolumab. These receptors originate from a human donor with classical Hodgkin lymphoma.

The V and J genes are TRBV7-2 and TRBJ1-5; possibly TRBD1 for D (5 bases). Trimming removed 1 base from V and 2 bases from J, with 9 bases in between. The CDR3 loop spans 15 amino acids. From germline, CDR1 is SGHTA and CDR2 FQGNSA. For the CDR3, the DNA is TGTGCCAGCAGCTTAGGGGGCCCCGGCAATCAGCCCCAGCATTTT. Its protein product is CASSLGGPGNQPQHF.

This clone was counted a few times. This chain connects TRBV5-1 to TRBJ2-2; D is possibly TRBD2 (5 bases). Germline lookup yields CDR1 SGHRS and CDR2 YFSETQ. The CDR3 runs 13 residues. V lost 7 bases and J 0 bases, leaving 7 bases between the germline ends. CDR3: CASEGSNTGELFF. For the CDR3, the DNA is TGCGCCAGCGAGGGCTCGAACACCGGGGAGCTGTTTTTT.

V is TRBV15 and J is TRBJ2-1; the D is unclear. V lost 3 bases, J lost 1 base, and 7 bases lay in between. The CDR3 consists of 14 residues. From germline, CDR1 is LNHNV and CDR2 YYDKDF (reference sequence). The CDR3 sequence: CATSSSLSYNEQFF. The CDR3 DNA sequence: TGTGCCACCAGCAGCTCCCTTTCCTACAATGAGCAGTTCTTC.

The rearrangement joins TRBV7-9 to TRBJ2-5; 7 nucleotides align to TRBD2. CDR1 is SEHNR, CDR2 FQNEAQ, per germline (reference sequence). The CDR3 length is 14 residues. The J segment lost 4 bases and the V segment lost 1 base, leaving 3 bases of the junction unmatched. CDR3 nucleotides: TGTGCCAGCAGCTTAGGGGCTAGCGGAGAGACCCAGTACTTC. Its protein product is CASSLGASGETQYF. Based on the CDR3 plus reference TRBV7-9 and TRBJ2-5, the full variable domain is DTGVSQNPRHKITKRGQNVTFRCDPISEHNRLYWYRQTLGQGPEFLTYFQNEAQLEKSRLLSDRFSAERPKGSFSTLEIQRTEQGDSAMYLCASSLGASGETQYFGPGTRLLVL.

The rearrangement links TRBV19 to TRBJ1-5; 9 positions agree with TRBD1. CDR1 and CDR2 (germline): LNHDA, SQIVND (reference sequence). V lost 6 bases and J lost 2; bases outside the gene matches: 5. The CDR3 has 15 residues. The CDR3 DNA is TGTGCCAGTAGCCCCGGGGACAGGGGCAATCAGCCCCAGCATTTT. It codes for CASSPGDRGNQPQHF.

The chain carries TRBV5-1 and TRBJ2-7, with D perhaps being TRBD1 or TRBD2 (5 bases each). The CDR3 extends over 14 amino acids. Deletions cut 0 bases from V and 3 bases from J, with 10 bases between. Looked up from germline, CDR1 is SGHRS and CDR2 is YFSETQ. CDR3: CASSLEGTIYEQYF. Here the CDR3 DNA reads TGCGCCAGCAGCTTGGAAGGGACCATCTACGAGCAGTACTTC.

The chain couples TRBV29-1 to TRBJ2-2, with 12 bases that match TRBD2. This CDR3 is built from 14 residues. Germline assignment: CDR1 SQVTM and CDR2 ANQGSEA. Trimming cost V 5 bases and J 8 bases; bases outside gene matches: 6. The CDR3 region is CSVTRLAGAGELFF. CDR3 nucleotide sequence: TGCAGCGTTACCCGACTAGCGGGAGCTGGGGAGCTGTTTTTT.

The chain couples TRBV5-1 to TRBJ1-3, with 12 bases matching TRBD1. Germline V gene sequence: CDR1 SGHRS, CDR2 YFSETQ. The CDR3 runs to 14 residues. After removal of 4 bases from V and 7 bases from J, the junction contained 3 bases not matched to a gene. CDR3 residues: CASSTGQGANTIYF. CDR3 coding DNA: TGCGCCAGCAGCACGGGACAGGGGGCGAACACCATATATTTT. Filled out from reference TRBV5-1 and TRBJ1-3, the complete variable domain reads KAGVTQTPRYLIKTRGQQVTLSCSPISGHRSVSWYQQTPGQGLQFLFEYFSETQRNKGNFPGRFSGRQFSNSRSEMNVSTLELGDSALYLCASSTGQGANTIYFGEGSWLTVV.

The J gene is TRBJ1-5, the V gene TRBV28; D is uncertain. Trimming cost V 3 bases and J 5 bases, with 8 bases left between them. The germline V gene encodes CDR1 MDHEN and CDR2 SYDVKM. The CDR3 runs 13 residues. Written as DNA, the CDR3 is TGTGCCAGCAGTTTGATGGTTTATCAGCCCCAGCATTTT. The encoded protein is CASSLMVYQPQHF.

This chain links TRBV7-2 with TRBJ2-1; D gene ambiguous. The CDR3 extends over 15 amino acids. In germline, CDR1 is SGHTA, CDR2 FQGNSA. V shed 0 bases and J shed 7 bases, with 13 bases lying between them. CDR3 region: CASSLAKGTENEQFF. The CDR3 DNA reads TGTGCCAGCAGCTTAGCTAAGGGAACAGAGAATGAGCAGTTCTTC.

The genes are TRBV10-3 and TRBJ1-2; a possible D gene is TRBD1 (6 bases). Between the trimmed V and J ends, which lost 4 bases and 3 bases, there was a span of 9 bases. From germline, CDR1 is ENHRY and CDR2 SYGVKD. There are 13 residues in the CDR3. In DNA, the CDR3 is TGTGCCATCAGTGTCCGGACAGACTATGGCTACACCTTC. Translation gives CAISVRTDYGYTF.

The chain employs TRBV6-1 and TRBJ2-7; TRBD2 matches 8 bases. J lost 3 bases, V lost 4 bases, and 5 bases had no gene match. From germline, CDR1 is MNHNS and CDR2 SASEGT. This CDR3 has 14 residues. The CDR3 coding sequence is TGTGCCAGCAGTGTCCCCAGCGGGAGCTACGAGCAGTACTTC. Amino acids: CASSVPSGSYEQYF.

The chain's CDR3 is CASSYVQGHEQYF. The CDR3 bases are TGTGCCAGCAGTTACGTACAGGGCCACGAGCAGTACTTC. The chain recombines TRBV6-5 with TRBJ2-7; perhaps TRBD1 as D (6 bases). Trimming removed 2 bases from V and 5 bases from J, with 10 bases in between. Germline V gene sequence: CDR1 MNHEY, CDR2 SVGAGI. The CDR3 is made up of 13 amino acids.

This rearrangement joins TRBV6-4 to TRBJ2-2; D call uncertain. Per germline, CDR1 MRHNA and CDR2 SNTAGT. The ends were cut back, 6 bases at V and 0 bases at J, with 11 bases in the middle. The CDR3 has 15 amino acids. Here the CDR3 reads CASRKDGTNTGELFF. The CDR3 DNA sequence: TGTGCCAGCAGAAAGGACGGTACGAACACCGGGGAGCTGTTTTTT.

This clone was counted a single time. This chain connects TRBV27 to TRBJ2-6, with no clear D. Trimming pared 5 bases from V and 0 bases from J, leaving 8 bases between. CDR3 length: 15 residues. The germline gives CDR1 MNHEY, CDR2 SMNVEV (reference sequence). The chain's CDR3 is CASSAQRSGANVLTF. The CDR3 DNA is TGTGCCAGCAGTGCACAACGCTCTGGGGCCAACGTCCTGACTTTC. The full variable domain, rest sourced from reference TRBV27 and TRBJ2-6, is EAQVTQNPRYLITVTGKKLTVTCSQNMNHEYMSWYRQDPGLGLRQIYYSMNVEVTDKGDVPEGYKVSRKEKRNFPLILESPSPNQTSLYFCASSAQRSGANVLTFGAGSRLTVL.

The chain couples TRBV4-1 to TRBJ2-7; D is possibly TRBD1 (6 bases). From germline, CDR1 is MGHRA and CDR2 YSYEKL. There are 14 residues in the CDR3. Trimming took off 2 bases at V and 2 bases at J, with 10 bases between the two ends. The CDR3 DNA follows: TGCGCCAGCAGCCAAAGGGACACCACCTACGAGCAGTACTTC. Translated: CASSQRDTTYEQYF.

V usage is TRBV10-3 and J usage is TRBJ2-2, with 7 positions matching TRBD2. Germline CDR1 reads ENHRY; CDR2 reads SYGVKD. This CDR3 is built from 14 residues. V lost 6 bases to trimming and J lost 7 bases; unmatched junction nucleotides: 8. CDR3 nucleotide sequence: TGTGCCATCAGGCCGGGGAGGGCCGGCGGGGAGCTGTTTTTT. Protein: CAIRPGRAGGELFF.

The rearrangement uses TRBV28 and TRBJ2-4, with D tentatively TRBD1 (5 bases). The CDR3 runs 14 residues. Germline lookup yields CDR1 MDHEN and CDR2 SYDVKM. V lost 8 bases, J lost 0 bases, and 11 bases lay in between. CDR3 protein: CASGTQGAKNIQYF. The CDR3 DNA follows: TGTGCCAGCGGAACGCAGGGAGCCAAAAACATTCAGTACTTC.